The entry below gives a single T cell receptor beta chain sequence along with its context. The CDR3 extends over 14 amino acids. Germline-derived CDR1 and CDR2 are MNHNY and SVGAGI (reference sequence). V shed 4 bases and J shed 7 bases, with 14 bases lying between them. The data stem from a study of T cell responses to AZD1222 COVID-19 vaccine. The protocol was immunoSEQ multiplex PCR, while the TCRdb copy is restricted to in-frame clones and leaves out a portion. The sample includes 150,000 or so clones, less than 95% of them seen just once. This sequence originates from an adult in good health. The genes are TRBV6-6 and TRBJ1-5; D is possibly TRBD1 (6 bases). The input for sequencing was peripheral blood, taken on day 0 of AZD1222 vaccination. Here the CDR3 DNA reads TGTGCCAGCAGTTTACAGGGATTTCAGCAGCCCCAGCATTTT. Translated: CASSLQGFQQPQHF.